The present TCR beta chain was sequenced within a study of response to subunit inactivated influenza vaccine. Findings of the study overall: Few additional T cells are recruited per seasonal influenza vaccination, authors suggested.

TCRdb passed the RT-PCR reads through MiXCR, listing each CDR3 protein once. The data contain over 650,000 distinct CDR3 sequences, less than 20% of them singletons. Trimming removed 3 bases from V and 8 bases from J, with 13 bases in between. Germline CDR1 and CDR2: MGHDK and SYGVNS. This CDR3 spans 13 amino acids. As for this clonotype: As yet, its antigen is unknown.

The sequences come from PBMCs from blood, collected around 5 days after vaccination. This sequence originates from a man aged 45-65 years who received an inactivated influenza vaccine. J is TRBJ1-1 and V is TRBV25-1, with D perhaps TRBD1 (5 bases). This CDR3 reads CASSEGTTVEAFF. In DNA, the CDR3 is TGTGCCAGCAGTGAGGGGACCACCGTCGAAGCTTTCTTT.